This paragraph reports one T cell receptor (beta chain). Its antigen is still unknown. Other DNA sequences within the sample encode an identical CDR3. The naive CD8 population came from CD45RO-negative cells selected for CCR7, without terminally differentiated effector memory CD45RA+ cells. The entry originates in a study of shared clonotypes between healthy human individuals. Overall study: The study used three CD4 naive, three CD4 memory, two CD8 naive and one CD8 memory plate per donor. The study's findings and limits: In several donors, 4.5% to 5.5% of naive CD4 clonotypes appeared in common.

The genomic DNA of each subset was split evenly across several immunoSEQ plates. It was about 190 ng DNA, approximately 30,000 T cell genomes, that sorted-subset replicate PCRs used. The table came from immunoSEQ multiplex PCR; TCRdb's copy has only in-frame clones and leaves some out. The profile shows around 2,000,000 clones, just under 95% of them singletons. The germline V gene encodes CDR1 MNHEY and CDR2 SVGAGI. The CDR3 is made up of 13 amino acids. The V gene lost 2 bases and the J gene lost 8 bases, with 10 bases spanning the gap. This chain connects TRBV6-5 to TRBJ2-1; possible D gene TRBD1, 6 bases. The sequenced sample consisted of naive CD8+ T cells sorted from blood. This TCR was sampled from a man aged 18 to 30 in good health. In nucleotides, the CDR3 is TGTGCCAGCAGTTACCTCGAGGGGGATGAGCAGTTCTTC. As protein: CASSYLEGDEQFF.